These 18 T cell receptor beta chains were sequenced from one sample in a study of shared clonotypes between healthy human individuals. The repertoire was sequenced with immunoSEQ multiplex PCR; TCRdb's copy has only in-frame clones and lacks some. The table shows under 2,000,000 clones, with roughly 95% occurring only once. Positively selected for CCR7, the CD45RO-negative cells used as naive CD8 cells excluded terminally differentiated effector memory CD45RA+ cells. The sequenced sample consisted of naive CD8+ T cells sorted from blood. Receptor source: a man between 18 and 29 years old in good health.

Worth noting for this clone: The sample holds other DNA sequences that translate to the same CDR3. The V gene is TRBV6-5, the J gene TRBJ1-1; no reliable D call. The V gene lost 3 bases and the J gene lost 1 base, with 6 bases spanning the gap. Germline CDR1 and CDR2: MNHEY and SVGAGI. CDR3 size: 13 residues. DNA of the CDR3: TGTGCCAGCAGTTATCGAGGGAACACTGAAGCTTTCTTT. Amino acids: CASSYRGNTEAFF.

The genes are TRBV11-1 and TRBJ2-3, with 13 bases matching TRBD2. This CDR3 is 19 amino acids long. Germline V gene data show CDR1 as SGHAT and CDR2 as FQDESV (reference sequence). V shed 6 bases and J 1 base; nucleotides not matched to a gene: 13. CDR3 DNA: TGTGCCAGCAGTTTACTCGGGACTAGCGGGGTGGCGCGCACAGATACGCAGTATTTT. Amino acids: CASSLLGTSGVARTDTQYF.

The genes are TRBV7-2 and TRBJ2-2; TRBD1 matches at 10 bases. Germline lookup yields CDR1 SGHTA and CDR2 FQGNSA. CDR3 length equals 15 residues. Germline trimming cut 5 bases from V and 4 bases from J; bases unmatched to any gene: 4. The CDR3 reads CASSPGQGTTGELFF. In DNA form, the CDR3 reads TGTGCCAGCAGCCCGGGACAGGGGACCACCGGGGAGCTGTTTTTT.

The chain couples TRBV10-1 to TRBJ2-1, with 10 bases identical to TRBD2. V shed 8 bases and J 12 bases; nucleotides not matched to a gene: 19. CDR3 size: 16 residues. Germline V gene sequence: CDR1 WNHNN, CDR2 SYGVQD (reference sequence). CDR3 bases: TGCGCCAGCGTGGAGGGGGCTAGCGGGGGACGACATCGGCAGTTCTTC. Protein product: CASVEGASGGRHRQFF.

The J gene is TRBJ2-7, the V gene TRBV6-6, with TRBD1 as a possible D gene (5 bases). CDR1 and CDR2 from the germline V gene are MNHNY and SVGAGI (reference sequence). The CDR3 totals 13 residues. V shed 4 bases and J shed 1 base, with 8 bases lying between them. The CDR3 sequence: CASSSTVSYEQYF. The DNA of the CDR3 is TGTGCCAGCAGTTCGACAGTGTCCTACGAGCAGTACTTC.

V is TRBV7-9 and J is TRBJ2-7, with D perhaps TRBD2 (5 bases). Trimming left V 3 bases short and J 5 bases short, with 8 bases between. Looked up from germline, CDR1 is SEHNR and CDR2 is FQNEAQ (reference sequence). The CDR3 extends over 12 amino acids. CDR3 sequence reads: CASSFLRDEQYF. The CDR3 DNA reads TGTGCCAGCAGCTTCCTGCGGGACGAGCAGTACTTC. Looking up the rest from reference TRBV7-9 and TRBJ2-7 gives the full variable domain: DTGVSQNPRHKITKRGQNVTFRCDPISEHNRLYWYRQTLGQGPEFLTYFQNEAQLEKSRLLSDRFSAERPKGSFSTLEIQRTEQGDSAMYLCASSFLRDEQYFGPGTRLTVT.

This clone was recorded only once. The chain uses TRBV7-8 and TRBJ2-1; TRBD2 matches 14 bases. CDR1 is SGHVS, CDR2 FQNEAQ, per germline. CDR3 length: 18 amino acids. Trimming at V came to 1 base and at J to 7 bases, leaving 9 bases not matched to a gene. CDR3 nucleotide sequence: TGTGCCAGCAGCTTAGGACTAGCGGGGGGGCTAAATGTGAATGAGCAGTTCTTC. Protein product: CASSLGLAGGLNVNEQFF.

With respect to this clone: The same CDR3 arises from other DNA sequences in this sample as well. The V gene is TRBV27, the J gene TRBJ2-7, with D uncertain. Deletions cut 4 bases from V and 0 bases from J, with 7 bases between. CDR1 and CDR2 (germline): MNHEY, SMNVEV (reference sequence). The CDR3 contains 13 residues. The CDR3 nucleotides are TGTGCCAGCAGTTCCGGGTCCTCCTACGAGCAGTACTTC. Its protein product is CASSSGSSYEQYF.

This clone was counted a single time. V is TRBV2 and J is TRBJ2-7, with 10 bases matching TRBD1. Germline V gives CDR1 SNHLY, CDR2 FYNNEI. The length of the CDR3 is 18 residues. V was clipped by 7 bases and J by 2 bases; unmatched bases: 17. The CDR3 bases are TGTGCCAGCACCAGCACCGTCTTCCAAGGACAGGGGGCCTACGAGCAGTACTTC. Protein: CASTSTVFQGQGAYEQYF.

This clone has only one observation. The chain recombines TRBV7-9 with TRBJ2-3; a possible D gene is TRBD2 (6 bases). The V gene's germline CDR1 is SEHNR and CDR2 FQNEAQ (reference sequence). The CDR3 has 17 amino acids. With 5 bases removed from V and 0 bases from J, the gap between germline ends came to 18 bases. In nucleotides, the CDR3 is TGTGCCAGCAGCCTGATTGAGGCTAGCGCTAGCACAGATACGCAGTATTTT. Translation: CASSLIEASASTDTQYF.

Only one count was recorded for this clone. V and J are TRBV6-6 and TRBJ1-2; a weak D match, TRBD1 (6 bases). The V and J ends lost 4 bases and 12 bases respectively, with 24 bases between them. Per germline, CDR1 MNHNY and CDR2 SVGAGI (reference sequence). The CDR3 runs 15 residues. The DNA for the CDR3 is TGTGCCAGCAGTTCCTGGACAGTCGACGTTGGGGGCCACACCTTC. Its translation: CASSSWTVDVGGHTF.

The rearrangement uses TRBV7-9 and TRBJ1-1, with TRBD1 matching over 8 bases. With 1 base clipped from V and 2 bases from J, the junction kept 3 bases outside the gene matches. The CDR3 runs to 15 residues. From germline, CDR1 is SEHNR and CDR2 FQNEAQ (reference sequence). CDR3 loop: CASSLGQGHNTEAFF. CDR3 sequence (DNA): TGTGCCAGCAGCTTAGGACAGGGGCATAACACTGAAGCTTTCTTT.

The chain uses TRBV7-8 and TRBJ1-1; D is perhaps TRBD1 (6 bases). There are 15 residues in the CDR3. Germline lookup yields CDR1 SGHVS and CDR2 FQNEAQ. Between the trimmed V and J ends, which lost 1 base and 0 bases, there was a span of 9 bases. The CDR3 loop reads CASSLDTGMNTEAFF. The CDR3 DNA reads TGTGCCAGCAGCTTAGATACAGGGATGAACACTGAAGCTTTCTTT.

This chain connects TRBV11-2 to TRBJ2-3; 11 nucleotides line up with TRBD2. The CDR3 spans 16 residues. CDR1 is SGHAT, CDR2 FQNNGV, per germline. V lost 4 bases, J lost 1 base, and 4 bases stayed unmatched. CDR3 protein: CASSSTTSGGTDTQYF. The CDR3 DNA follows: TGTGCCAGCAGCTCTACGACTAGCGGGGGCACAGATACGCAGTATTTT.

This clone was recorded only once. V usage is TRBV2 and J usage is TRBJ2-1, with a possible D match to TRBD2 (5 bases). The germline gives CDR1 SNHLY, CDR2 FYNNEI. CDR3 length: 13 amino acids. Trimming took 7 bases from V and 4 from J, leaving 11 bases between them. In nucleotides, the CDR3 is TGTGCCAGCAACCCGGAGGTTTACAATGAGCAGTTCTTC. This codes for CASNPEVYNEQFF. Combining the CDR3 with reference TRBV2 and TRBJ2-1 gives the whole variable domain EPEVTQTPSHQVTQMGQEVILRCVPISNHLYFYWYRQILGQKVEFLVSFYNNEISEKSEIFDDQFSVERPDGSNFTLKIRSTKLEDSAMYFCASNPEVYNEQFFGPGTRLTVL.

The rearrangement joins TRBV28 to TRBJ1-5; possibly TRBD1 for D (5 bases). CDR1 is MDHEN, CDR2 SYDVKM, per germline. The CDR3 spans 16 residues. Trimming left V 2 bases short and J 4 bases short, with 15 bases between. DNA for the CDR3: TGTGCCAGCAGTTTAATGGGGACGGAGATTAATCAGCCCCAGCATTTT. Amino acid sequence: CASSLMGTEINQPQHF.

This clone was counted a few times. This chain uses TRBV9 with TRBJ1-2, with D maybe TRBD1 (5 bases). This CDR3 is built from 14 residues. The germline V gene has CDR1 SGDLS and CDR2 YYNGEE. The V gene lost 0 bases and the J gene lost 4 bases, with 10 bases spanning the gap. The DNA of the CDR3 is TGTGCCAGCAGCGTAGCCCCTGGGGGCTATGGCTACACCTTC. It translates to CASSVAPGGYGYTF.

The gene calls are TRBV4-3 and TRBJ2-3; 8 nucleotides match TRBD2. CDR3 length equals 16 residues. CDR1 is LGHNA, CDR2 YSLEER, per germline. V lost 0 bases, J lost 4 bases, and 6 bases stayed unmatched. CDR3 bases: TGCGCCAGCAGCCAAGAGACAGCGGGAGTACCAGATACGCAGTATTTT. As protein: CASSQETAGVPDTQYF.